Listed below are T cell receptor beta chains from one sample, sequenced in a study of blood T cells in healthy people across ages. Using its own MiXCR run on the 5' RACE reads, TCRdb lists one record per CDR3 protein. The table has hundreds of thousands of distinct CDR3 sequences, around half seen once. Sequencing was carried out using blood. These receptors originate from an elderly man in good health. Both conserved end residues are part of each CDR3. Each record gives: J gene, V gene, D gene, clone size, CDR3 protein, CDR3 DNA. The D gene is left open where the match is weak. Size is stated for part of the rows, as once, few or many counts, or as a class when the clone is expanded.

j_gene: TRBJ2-4
v_gene: TRBV20-1
d_gene: -
abundance: -
CDR3aa: CSAREGGTAKNIQYF
CDR3nt: TGCAGTGCTAGAGAGGGGGGCACGGCCAAAAACATTCAGTACTTC

j_gene: TRBJ1-2
v_gene: TRBV7-9
d_gene: -
abundance: -
CDR3aa: CASSAGRGTNYGYTF
CDR3nt: TGTGCCAGCAGCGCAGGGCGGGGGACCAACTATGGCTACACCTTC

j_gene: TRBJ2-7
v_gene: TRBV10-3
d_gene: TRBD2
abundance: -
CDR3aa: CAISEAGVYEQYF
CDR3nt: TGTGCCATCAGTGAGGCGGGGGTGTACGAGCAGTACTTC

j_gene: TRBJ2-7
v_gene: TRBV3-1
d_gene: -
abundance: few
CDR3aa: CASSQRRGVGLSYEQYF
CDR3nt: TGTGCCAGCAGCCAAAGGAGGGGGGTGGGCCTCTCCTACGAGCAGTACTTC

j_gene: TRBJ2-1
v_gene: TRBV6-2/TRBV6-3
d_gene: -
abundance: many
CDR3aa: CASSTRGSRNEQFF
CDR3nt: TGTGCCAGCAGTACTCGAGGGAGTAGAAATGAGCAGTTCTTC

j_gene: TRBJ2-5
v_gene: TRBV5-4
d_gene: TRBD1
abundance: -
CDR3aa: CASSGQGALETQYF
CDR3nt: TGTGCCAGTAGCGGACAGGGGGCGTTAGAGACCCAGTACTTC

j_gene: TRBJ1-2
v_gene: TRBV12-3/TRBV12-4
d_gene: -
abundance: few
CDR3aa: CASSFTDSYYGYTF
CDR3nt: TGTGCCAGCAGTTTTACAGACAGCTACTATGGCTACACCTTC

j_gene: TRBJ2-1
v_gene: TRBV6-2/TRBV6-3
d_gene: -
abundance: few
CDR3aa: CASSSPSGSHEQFF
CDR3nt: TGTGCCAGCAGTTCCCCCAGTGGGAGTCATGAGCAGTTCTTC

j_gene: TRBJ2-3
v_gene: TRBV29-1
d_gene: TRBD1
abundance: -
CDR3aa: CSGVVGTEHRYAYF
CDR3nt: TGCAGCGGGGTTGTTGGGACAGAGCACAGATACGCGTATTTT

j_gene: TRBJ1-1
v_gene: TRBV20-1
d_gene: TRBD1
abundance: few
CDR3aa: CSAERTGGTEAFF
CDR3nt: TGCAGTGCGGAGCGGACAGGGGGCACTGAAGCTTTCTTT

j_gene: TRBJ2-1
v_gene: TRBV5-1
d_gene: -
abundance: few
CDR3aa: CASSLARAGQGGIDEQFF
CDR3nt: TGCGCCAGCAGCTTGGCCAGGGCTGGGCAGGGAGGTATTGATGAGCAGTTCTTC

j_gene: TRBJ1-5
v_gene: TRBV5-1
d_gene: -
abundance: -
CDR3aa: CASSWGAGGNQPQHF
CDR3nt: TGCGCCAGCAGCTGGGGGGCAGGTGGCAATCAGCCCCAGCATTTT

j_gene: TRBJ2-5
v_gene: TRBV12-3/TRBV12-4
d_gene: TRBD2
abundance: -
CDR3aa: CASRPSGVPGETQYF
CDR3nt: TGTGCCAGCCGTCCTAGCGGAGTTCCAGGGGAGACCCAGTACTTC

j_gene: TRBJ2-7
v_gene: TRBV20-1
d_gene: -
abundance: -
CDR3aa: CSAGLQGNEQYF
CDR3nt: TGCAGTGCTGGGCTCCAGGGGAACGAGCAGTACTTC

j_gene: TRBJ2-5
v_gene: TRBV12-3/TRBV12-4
d_gene: -
abundance: -
CDR3aa: CASSLYVAAQETQYF
CDR3nt: TGTGCCAGCAGTTTATACGTGGCAGCGCAAGAGACCCAGTACTTC

j_gene: TRBJ2-5
v_gene: TRBV11-2
d_gene: TRBD1
abundance: -
CDR3aa: CASSLGQGAGGETQYF
CDR3nt: TGTGCCAGCAGCTTGGGACAGGGGGCCGGTGGCGAGACCCAGTACTTC

j_gene: TRBJ2-1
v_gene: TRBV14
d_gene: -
abundance: few
CDR3aa: CASSQDHATGTFLSQQFF
CDR3nt: TGTGCCAGCAGCCAAGATCACGCCACGGGGACCTTCCTCTCTCAGCAGTTCTTC

j_gene: TRBJ2-7
v_gene: TRBV4-2
d_gene: TRBD2
abundance: -
CDR3aa: CASSRVLLAGEPREQYF
CDR3nt: TGTGCCAGCAGCCGAGTACTTCTAGCGGGAGAACCACGCGAGCAGTACTTC

j_gene: TRBJ2-5
v_gene: TRBV4-2
d_gene: -
abundance: -
CDR3aa: CASSQRVGYEQYF
CDR3nt: TGTGCCAGCAGCCAGAGGGTTGGGTATGAGCAGTACTTC